This is a list of T cell receptor beta chains from one sample in a study of molecular identifiers for immune sequencing clone quantification. TCRdb used MiXCR to reprocess the PCR reads, holding one entry per CDR3 protein. The sample consists of about 70,000 distinct CDR3 sequences, approximately 18% of them appearing once. The sample was naive CD8+ T cells from blood, with Jurkat cell RNA spiked in. The source is a human donor in good health. Some libraries in this study had Jurkat cell RNA spiked in. CDR3s include the opening cysteine and the closing phenylalanine or tryptophan. D genes are given only for firm matches. Clone size appears in some rows only: once, few, many, or a class for an expanded clone.

J gene: TRBJ2-7
V gene: TRBV6-2/TRBV6-3
D gene: TRBD1
clone size: many
CDR3 protein: CASSLFGTAVPRTGYEQYF
CDR3 DNA: TGTGCCAGCAGTTTGTTTGGGACAGCGGTCCCTAGGACGGGCTACGAGCAGTACTTC

J gene: TRBJ2-5
V gene: TRBV4-1
D gene: NA
clone size: many
CDR3 protein: CASRRIGQPKETQYF
CDR3 DNA: TGCGCCAGCAGACGAATAGGACAGCCAAAAGAGACCCAGTACTTC

J gene: TRBJ1-5
V gene: TRBV20-1
D gene: TRBD1
clone size: many
CDR3 protein: CSAREGGQGARSNQPQHF
CDR3 DNA: TGCAGTGCTAGAGAGGGGGGACAGGGGGCGAGGAGCAATCAGCCCCAGCATTTT

J gene: TRBJ1-2
V gene: TRBV7-9
D gene: TRBD1
clone size: many
CDR3 protein: CASRRGTGSSDYGYTF
CDR3 DNA: TGTGCCAGCAGACGAGGGACAGGGTCTTCAGACTATGGCTACACCTTC

J gene: TRBJ2-1
V gene: TRBV19
D gene: NA
clone size: many
CDR3 protein: CASSERSLPAPRF
CDR3 DNA: TGTGCCAGTAGTGAGCGCTCACTTCCAGCCCCCCGCTTC

J gene: TRBJ2-5
V gene: TRBV4-1
D gene: NA
clone size: NA
CDR3 protein: CASSQGIGNQETQYF
CDR3 DNA: TGCGCCAGCAGCCAAGGTATAGGGAACCAAGAGACCCAGTACTTC

J gene: TRBJ2-1
V gene: TRBV27
D gene: TRBD1
clone size: once
CDR3 protein: CASNPITGGRDEQFF
CDR3 DNA: TGTGCCAGCAATCCGATTACAGGGGGCCGGGATGAGCAGTTCTTC

J gene: TRBJ2-7
V gene: TRBV7-9
D gene: TRBD2
clone size: many
CDR3 protein: CASSSRLAAYEQYF
CDR3 DNA: TGTGCCAGCAGCTCAAGACTAGCGGCCTACGAGCAGTACTTC

J gene: TRBJ2-1
V gene: TRBV19
D gene: NA
clone size: NA
CDR3 protein: CASGLGWSLYNEQFF
CDR3 DNA: TGTGCCAGTGGTTTGGGCTGGTCTCTCTACAATGAGCAGTTCTTC

J gene: TRBJ1-4
V gene: TRBV5-3
D gene: TRBD1
clone size: NA
CDR3 protein: CAGSLGGGPANEKLFF
CDR3 DNA: TGTGCCGGCAGCTTAGGGGGCGGACCAGCTAATGAAAAACTGTTTTTT

J gene: TRBJ2-7
V gene: TRBV4-2
D gene: TRBD2
clone size: many
CDR3 protein: CASSLSTGTSGSYEQYF
CDR3 DNA: TGTGCCAGCAGCCTTAGTACCGGGACTAGCGGGAGTTACGAGCAGTACTTC

J gene: TRBJ2-2
V gene: TRBV4-3
D gene: NA
clone size: NA
CDR3 protein: CASSQDGTGELFF
CDR3 DNA: TGCGCCAGCAGCCAAGATGGGACCGGGGAGCTGTTTTTT

J gene: TRBJ2-1
V gene: TRBV2
D gene: NA
clone size: NA
CDR3 protein: CASRLTGASYDEQFF
CDR3 DNA: TGTGCCAGCAGATTGACAGGAGCATCCTACGATGAGCAGTTCTTC

J gene: TRBJ2-3
V gene: TRBV10-3
D gene: NA
clone size: many
CDR3 protein: CAISDLLTPGGTDTQYF
CDR3 DNA: TGTGCCATCAGTGACCTTTTGACTCCGGGGGGCACAGATACGCAGTATTTT

J gene: TRBJ2-7
V gene: TRBV4-2
D gene: NA
clone size: many
CDR3 protein: CASSQVTSEQYF
CDR3 DNA: TGTGCCAGCAGCCAAGTGACCTCTGAGCAGTACTTC

J gene: TRBJ1-1
V gene: TRBV19
D gene: NA
clone size: many
CDR3 protein: CASSIGPGTEAFF
CDR3 DNA: TGTGCCAGTAGTATAGGTCCGGGAACTGAAGCTTTCTTT

J gene: TRBJ1-5
V gene: TRBV4-3
D gene: TRBD1
clone size: many
CDR3 protein: CASSQDLDRGRQPQHF
CDR3 DNA: TGCGCCAGCAGCCAAGACCTCGACAGGGGGAGACAGCCCCAGCATTTT

J gene: TRBJ2-1
V gene: TRBV29-1
D gene: NA
clone size: few
CDR3 protein: CSVDVEADGLEQFF
CDR3 DNA: TGCAGCGTTGACGTAGAGGCTGACGGTCTTGAGCAGTTCTTC

J gene: TRBJ1-3
V gene: TRBV4-2
D gene: NA
clone size: many
CDR3 protein: CASSQEEGGSGNTIYF
CDR3 DNA: TGTGCCAGCAGCCAAGAGGAGGGTGGATCTGGAAACACCATATATTTT

J gene: TRBJ2-1
V gene: TRBV27
D gene: NA
clone size: many
CDR3 protein: CASSLISYNEQFF
CDR3 DNA: TGTGCCAGCAGTTTGATCTCCTACAATGAGCAGTTCTTC

J gene: TRBJ2-2
V gene: TRBV6-9
D gene: TRBD1
clone size: many
CDR3 protein: CASSYSPGQWIGETGELFF
CDR3 DNA: TGTGCCAGCAGTTATTCACCGGGACAGTGGATCGGGGAGACCGGGGAGCTGTTTTTT

J gene: TRBJ2-4
V gene: TRBV28
D gene: NA
clone size: many
CDR3 protein: CASRRELANLAKNIQYF
CDR3 DNA: TGTGCCAGCAGAAGGGAGCTAGCGAACCTAGCCAAAAACATTCAGTACTTC

J gene: TRBJ2-3
V gene: TRBV7-9
D gene: TRBD2
clone size: many
CDR3 protein: CASSPVGLAISTDTQYF
CDR3 DNA: TGTGCCAGCAGCCCAGTGGGACTAGCGATATCCACAGATACGCAGTATTTT

J gene: TRBJ2-7
V gene: TRBV4-1
D gene: NA
clone size: many
CDR3 protein: CASSQLIGLRYEQYF
CDR3 DNA: TGCGCCAGCAGCCAACTAATAGGGCTACGGTACGAGCAGTACTTC

J gene: TRBJ1-2
V gene: TRBV12-3/TRBV12-4
D gene: NA
clone size: NA
CDR3 protein: CASSRDRPSNYGYTF
CDR3 DNA: TGTGCCAGCAGTCGCGACAGACCGAGTAACTATGGCTACACCTTC

J gene: TRBJ1-1
V gene: TRBV6-5
D gene: NA
clone size: many
CDR3 protein: CASNQGMGTEAFF
CDR3 DNA: TGTGCCAGCAACCAGGGCATGGGCACTGAAGCTTTCTTT